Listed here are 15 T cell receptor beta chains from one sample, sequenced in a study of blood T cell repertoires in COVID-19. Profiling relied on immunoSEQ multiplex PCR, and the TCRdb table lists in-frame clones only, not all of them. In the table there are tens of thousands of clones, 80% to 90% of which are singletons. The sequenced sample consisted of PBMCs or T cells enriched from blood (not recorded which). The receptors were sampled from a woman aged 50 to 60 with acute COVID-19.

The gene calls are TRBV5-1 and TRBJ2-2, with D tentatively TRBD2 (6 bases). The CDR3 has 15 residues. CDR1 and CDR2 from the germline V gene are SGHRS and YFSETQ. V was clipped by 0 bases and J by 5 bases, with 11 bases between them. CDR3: CASSLVGGGTGELFF. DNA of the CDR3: TGCGCCAGCAGCTTGGTCGGGGGTGGAACCGGGGAGCTGTTTTTT.

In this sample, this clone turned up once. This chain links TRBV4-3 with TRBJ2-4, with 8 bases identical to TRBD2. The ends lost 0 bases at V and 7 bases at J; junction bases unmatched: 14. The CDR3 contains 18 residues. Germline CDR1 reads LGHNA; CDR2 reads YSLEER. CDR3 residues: CASSQDRGGGPLTNIQYF. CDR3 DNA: TGCGCCAGCAGCCAAGATCGGGGGGGAGGGCCCCTAACCAACATTCAGTACTTC.

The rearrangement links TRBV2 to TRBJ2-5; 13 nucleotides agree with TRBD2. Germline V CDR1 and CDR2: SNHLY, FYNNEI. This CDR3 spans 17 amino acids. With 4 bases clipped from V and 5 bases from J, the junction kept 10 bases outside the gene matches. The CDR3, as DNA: TGTGCCAGCAGTGCCCCGGGACTAGCGGGATATGACGAGACCCAGTACTTC. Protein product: CASSAPGLAGYDETQYF.

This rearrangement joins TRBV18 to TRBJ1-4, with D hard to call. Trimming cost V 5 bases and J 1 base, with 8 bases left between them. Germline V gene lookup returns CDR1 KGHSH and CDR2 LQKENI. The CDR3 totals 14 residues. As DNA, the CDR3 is TGTGCCAGCTCAGCAACGGGAACTAATGAAAAACTGTTTTTT. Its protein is CASSATGTNEKLFF.

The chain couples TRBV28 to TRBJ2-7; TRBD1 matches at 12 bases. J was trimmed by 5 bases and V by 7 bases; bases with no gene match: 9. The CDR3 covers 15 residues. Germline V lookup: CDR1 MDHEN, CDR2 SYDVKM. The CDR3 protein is CASTNPGQGAHEQYF. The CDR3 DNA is TGTGCCAGCACCAACCCGGGACAGGGGGCCCACGAGCAGTACTTC.

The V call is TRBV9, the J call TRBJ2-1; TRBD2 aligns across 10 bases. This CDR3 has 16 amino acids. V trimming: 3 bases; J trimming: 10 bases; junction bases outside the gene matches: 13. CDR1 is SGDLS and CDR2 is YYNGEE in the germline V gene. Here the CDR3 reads CASSARRLAGVSEQFF. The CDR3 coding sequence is TGTGCCAGCAGCGCCCGCCGGCTAGCGGGAGTGAGCGAGCAGTTCTTC. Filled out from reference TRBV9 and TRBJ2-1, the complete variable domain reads DSGVTQTPKHLITATGQRVTLRCSPRSGDLSVYWYQQSLDQGLQFLIQYYNGEERAKGNILERFSAQQFPDLHSELNLSSLELGDSALYFCASSARRLAGVSEQFFGPGTRLTVL.

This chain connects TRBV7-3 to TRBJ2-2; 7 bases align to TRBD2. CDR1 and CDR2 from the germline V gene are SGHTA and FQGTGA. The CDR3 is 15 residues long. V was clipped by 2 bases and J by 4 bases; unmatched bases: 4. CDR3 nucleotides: TGTGCCAGCAGCTTAGGACTAGGAATCACCGGGGAGCTGTTTTTT. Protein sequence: CASSLGLGITGELFF.

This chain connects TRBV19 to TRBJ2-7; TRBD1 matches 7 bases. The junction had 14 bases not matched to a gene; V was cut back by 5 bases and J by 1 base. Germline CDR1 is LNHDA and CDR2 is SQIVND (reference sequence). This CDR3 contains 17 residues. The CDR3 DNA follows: TGTGCCAGTAGTGCCAACTTCGGGACAGCGAGGTCCTACGAGCAGTACTTC. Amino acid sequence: CASSANFGTARSYEQYF.

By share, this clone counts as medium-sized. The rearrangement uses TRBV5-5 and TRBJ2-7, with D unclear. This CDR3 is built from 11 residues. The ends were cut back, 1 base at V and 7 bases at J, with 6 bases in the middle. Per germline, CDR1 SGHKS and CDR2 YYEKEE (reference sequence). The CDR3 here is CASSLNMEQYF. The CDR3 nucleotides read TGTGCCAGCAGCTTGAATATGGAGCAGTACTTC. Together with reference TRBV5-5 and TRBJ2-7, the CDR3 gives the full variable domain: DAGVTQSPTHLIKTRGQQVTLRCSPISGHKSVSWYQQVLGQGPQFIFQYYEKEERGRGNFPDRFSARQFPNYSSELNVNALLLGDSALYLCASSLNMEQYFGPGTRLTVT.

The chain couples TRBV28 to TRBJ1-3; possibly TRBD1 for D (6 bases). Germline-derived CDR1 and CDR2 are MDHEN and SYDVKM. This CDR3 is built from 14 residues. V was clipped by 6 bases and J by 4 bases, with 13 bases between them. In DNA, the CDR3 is TGTGCCAGCAGCCTACAGGGATTCGGAAACACCATATATTTT. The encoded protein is CASSLQGFGNTIYF.

The DNA of the CDR3 is TGTGCCAGCTCGGGTGGCGGGATCTACAATGAGCAGTTCTTC. Translated, it gives CASSGGGIYNEQFF. The rearrangement links TRBV7-8 to TRBJ2-1; D possibly corresponds to TRBD2 (6 bases). The V gene's germline CDR1 is SGHVS and CDR2 FQNEAQ. CDR3 length: 14 amino acids. Trimming left V 8 bases short and J 3 bases short, with 14 bases between.

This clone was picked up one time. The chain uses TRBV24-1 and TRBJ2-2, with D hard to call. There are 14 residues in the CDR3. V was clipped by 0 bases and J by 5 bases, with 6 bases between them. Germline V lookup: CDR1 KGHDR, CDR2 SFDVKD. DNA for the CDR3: TGTGCCACCAGTGATTTGTACGGGACCGGGGAGCTGTTTTTT. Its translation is CATSDLYGTGELFF.

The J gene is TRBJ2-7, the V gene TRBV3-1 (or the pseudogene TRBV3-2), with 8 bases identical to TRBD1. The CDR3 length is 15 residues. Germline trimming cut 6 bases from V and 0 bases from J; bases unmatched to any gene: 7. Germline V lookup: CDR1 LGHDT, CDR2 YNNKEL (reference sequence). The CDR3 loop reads CASSKGTGFSYEQYF. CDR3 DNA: TGTGCCAGCAGTAAAGGGACAGGCTTCTCCTACGAGCAGTACTTC.

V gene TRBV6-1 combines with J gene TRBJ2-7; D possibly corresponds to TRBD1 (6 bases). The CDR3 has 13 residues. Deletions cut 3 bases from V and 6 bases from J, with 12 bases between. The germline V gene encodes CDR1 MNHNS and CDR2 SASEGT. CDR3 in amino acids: CASSEMTGGEQYF. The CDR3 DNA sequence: TGTGCCAGCAGTGAGATGACAGGCGGCGAGCAGTACTTC.

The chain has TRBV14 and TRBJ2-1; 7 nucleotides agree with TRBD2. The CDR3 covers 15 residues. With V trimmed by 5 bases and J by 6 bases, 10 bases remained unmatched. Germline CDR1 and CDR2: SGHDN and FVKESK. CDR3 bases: TGTGCCAGCAGCATCTTCGGGAGGTTAGGCAATGAGCAGTTCTTC. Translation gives CASSIFGRLGNEQFF.